This T cell receptor beta chain was sequenced for a study of OX40 agonist ivuxolimab in advanced cancers. Study context: Therapy given before enrollment (anti-PD-1, anti-PD-L1 or anti-CTLA-4) was allowed, and over 35% had some.

This clone showed up just once. The antigen remains undetermined. The CDR3 runs 14 residues. CDR1 is MNHEY and CDR2 is SMNVEV in the germline V gene (reference sequence). Between the trimmed V and J ends, which lost 4 bases and 7 bases, there was a span of 11 bases. The study, taken as a whole, reports: The mean number of expanded clones was higher in CD8+ T cells than in CD4+. Clonal expansion from baseline to week 6 occurred in both CD4+ and CD8+ T cells.

Measured with immunoSEQ multiplex PCR; TCRdb has only the in-frame clones, and not every one. The sample has around 94,000 clones, roughly 90% seen once. This chain uses TRBV27 with TRBJ1-6; D is unclear. Sequencing used CD4+ or CD8+ T cells sorted from blood, obtained in a trial of the OX40 agonist ivuxolimab. This TCR came from an adult with an advanced solid tumor such as melanoma, head and neck, liver or kidney cancer. The CDR3 coding sequence is TGTGCCAGCAGTTCGGGCCTGCGGAATTCACCCCTCCACTTT. Protein: CASSSGLRNSPLHF.